These T cell receptor beta chains were read from a single sample in a study of T cell repertoires in cytomegalovirus infection. TCRdb re-analysed the reads in MiXCR, keeping a single row per CDR3 protein. The sample contains under 350,000 distinct CDR3 sequences, approximately 10% of which appear only once. The material sequenced was PBMCs. Source of these receptors: a human donor in good health (CMV status not recorded). Some clones in this sample may be carry-over from other donors' samples. CDR3s include the opening cysteine and the closing phenylalanine or tryptophan. The order of the fields is D gene, J gene, V gene, clone size, CDR3 protein, CDR3 DNA. The D gene is left open where the match is weak. Size values are once, few and many counts, or a class for expanded clones, and some rows have none.

>TRBD1|TRBJ1-1|TRBV11-3|-
CASSTGQGGGTEAFF
TGTGCCAGCAGCACGGGACAGGGTGGTGGCACTGAAGCTTTCTTT
>TRBD2|TRBJ2-1|TRBV5-5|many
CASSGTYSGGFSYNEQFF
TGTGCCAGCAGCGGGACGTATAGCGGGGGGTTCTCCTACAATGAGCAGTTCTTC
>-|TRBJ2-7|TRBV29-1|many
CSVEFGSSYEQYF
TGCAGCGTTGAATTCGGGAGCTCCTACGAGCAGTACTTC
>-|TRBJ1-2|TRBV6-1|many
CASRMSNGYGYTF
TGTGCCAGCAGGATGTCAAACGGCTATGGCTACACCTTC
>TRBD1|TRBJ2-7|TRBV29-1|many
CSVGGWQGVQYEQYF
TGCAGCGTTGGAGGTTGGCAGGGGGTACAATACGAGCAGTACTTC
>-|TRBJ1-1|TRBV20-1|once
CSARGGVNTEAFF
TGCAGTGCTAGAGGTGGAGTGAACACTGAAGCTTTCTTT
>-|TRBJ1-1|TRBV7-9|many
CASSPPDNRAFF
TGTGCCAGCAGCCCACCGGACAACCGAGCTTTCTTT
>-|TRBJ1-4|TRBV6-5|few
CASSALDQHEKLFF
TGTGCCAGCAGTGCCCTAGACCAGCATGAAAAACTGTTTTTT
>-|TRBJ2-3|TRBV6-6|few
CASSYSRGDLGADTQYF
TGTGCCAGCAGTTACTCGAGGGGGGACTTAGGCGCAGATACGCAGTATTTT
>-|TRBJ2-1|TRBV7-8|many
CASSLGGGAGNEQFF
TGTGCCAGCAGCTTAGGGGGGGGGGCCGGCAATGAGCAGTTCTTC
>-|TRBJ2-1|TRBV6-6|-
CASRSPDPEQFF
TGTGCCAGCAGGTCCCCCGACCCCGAGCAGTTCTTC
>-|TRBJ1-5|TRBV7-2|many
CASSFGIGQGQPQHF
TGTGCCAGCAGCTTCGGAATAGGGCAAGGGCAGCCCCAGCATTTT
>TRBD2|TRBJ2-5|TRBV6-2/TRBV6-3|large
CASRTPRTSRGELETQYF
TGTGCCAGCAGAACACCCCGGACTAGCAGGGGAGAGCTGGAGACCCAGTACTTC
>-|TRBJ1-1|TRBV2|many
CASSLGGGSNTEAFF
TGTGCCAGCAGCTTGGGGGGGGGCTCGAACACTGAAGCTTTCTTT
>-|TRBJ2-7|TRBV29-1|-
CSFREGPYEQYF
TGCAGCTTTAGAGAGGGCCCCTACGAGCAGTACTTC
>-|TRBJ1-2|TRBV20-1|-
CSARAGGNYGYTF
TGCAGTGCTAGGGCGGGGGGAAACTATGGCTACACCTTC
>TRBD1|TRBJ2-1|TRBV20-1|few
CSALGQGVGNEQFF
TGCAGTGCGCTCGGACAGGGGGTTGGGAATGAGCAGTTCTTC
>-|TRBJ2-3|TRBV20-1|few
CSARDQRGHTDTQYF
TGCAGTGCTAGAGATCAGCGGGGACACACAGATACGCAGTATTTT
>TRBD2|TRBJ2-5|TRBV5-6|-
CASSILAASEETQYF
TGTGCCAGCAGCATTCTAGCGGCCTCGGAAGAGACCCAGTACTTC
>-|TRBJ1-1|TRBV7-9|many
CASSGVEPRKTEAFF
TGTGCCAGCAGTGGTGTGGAGCCGCGAAAGACTGAAGCTTTCTTT
>-|TRBJ1-6|TRBV5-1|many
CASTAEGQGYSPLHF
TGCGCCAGCACCGCGGAAGGGCAGGGTTATTCACCCCTCCACTTT
>-|TRBJ2-1|TRBV7-6|many
CASSLAILGYNEQFF
TGTGCCAGCAGCTTAGCGATATTAGGCTACAATGAGCAGTTCTTC
>-|TRBJ1-1|TRBV6-2/TRBV6-3|many
CASSYSMGGYPEAFF
TGTGCCAGCAGTTACTCGATGGGAGGGTACCCTGAAGCTTTCTTT
>TRBD1|TRBJ2-1|TRBV20-1|-
CSASDREGSRGDEQFF
TGCAGTGCTTCCGACAGGGAAGGGTCAAGAGGAGATGAGCAGTTCTTC
>-|TRBJ2-7|TRBV20-1|many
CSARDPGAGPYEQYF
TGCAGTGCTAGAGATCCCGGCGCAGGACCCTACGAGCAGTACTTC
>TRBD1|TRBJ2-5|TRBV27|-
CASSFGTAQETQYF
TGTGCCAGCAGTTTTGGGACAGCACAAGAGACCCAGTACTTC
>TRBD2|TRBJ2-2|TRBV6-2/TRBV6-3|many
CASRGLAGPFTGELFF
TGTGCCAGCAGGGGACTAGCGGGGCCTTTCACCGGGGAGCTGTTTTTT
>-|TRBJ2-1|TRBV20-1|-
CSARSQFYNEQFF
TGCAGTGCTAGAAGTCAGTTCTACAATGAGCAGTTCTTC
>TRBD1|TRBJ2-7|TRBV14|many
CASSQDRGTGAGEQYF
TGTGCCAGCAGCCAAGATCGGGGGACAGGGGCCGGCGAGCAGTACTTC
>-|TRBJ1-4|TRBV10-3|few
CAISTDPGEKLFF
TGTGCCATCAGTACTGACCCGGGTGAAAAACTGTTTTTT
>TRBD2|TRBJ2-7|TRBV20-1|many
CSAVLAGVSYEQYF
TGCAGTGCGGTACTAGCGGGGGTTTCCTACGAGCAGTACTTC
>TRBD1|TRBJ1-1|TRBV28|-
CASSPGAGQGNTEAFF
TGTGCCAGCAGCCCCGGGGCGGGACAGGGGAACACTGAAGCTTTCTTT
>-|TRBJ1-1|TRBV6-2/TRBV6-3|few
CASSYNGNTEAFF
TGTGCCAGCAGTTACAACGGGAACACTGAAGCTTTCTTT
>-|TRBJ1-5|TRBV12-3/TRBV12-4|many
CASSPPRGGPNQPQHF
TGTGCCAGCAGTCCGCCAAGGGGAGGGCCCAATCAGCCCCAGCATTTT
>-|TRBJ1-2|TRBV7-9|many
CASTQEGRRLYGYTF
TGTGCCAGCACCCAGGAGGGTAGGCGACTCTATGGCTACACCTTC
>-|TRBJ1-5|TRBV15|few
CATSSRFGGGNQPQHF
TGTGCCACCAGCAGTCGGTTTGGGGGCGGCAATCAGCCCCAGCATTTT
>TRBD1|TRBJ1-1|TRBV3-1|-
CASSLHYRGRAEAFF
TGTGCCAGCAGCCTACATTACAGGGGAAGAGCTGAAGCTTTCTTT
>TRBD2|TRBJ2-1|TRBV20-1|many
CSALEGTSGNEQFF
TGCAGTGCCCTCGAAGGGACTAGCGGGAATGAGCAGTTCTTC
>-|TRBJ2-1|TRBV28|few
CASSGGRGNEQFF
TGTGCCAGCAGTGGGGGGAGAGGTAATGAGCAGTTCTTC
>-|TRBJ1-2|TRBV10-3|many
CAISEPQYGYTF
TGTGCCATCAGTGAGCCCCAATATGGCTACACCTTC
>-|TRBJ1-1|TRBV2|many
CASSVVGGDTEAFF
TGTGCCAGCAGTGTAGTAGGGGGTGACACTGAAGCTTTCTTT
>-|TRBJ2-7|TRBV5-1|many
CASSFAQGSYEQYF
TGCGCCAGCAGCTTTGCCCAGGGCTCCTACGAGCAGTACTTC
>TRBD2|TRBJ2-1|TRBV7-2|many
CASSRSGGGEQFF
TGTGCCAGCAGTCGGAGCGGGGGAGGTGAGCAGTTCTTC
>-|TRBJ2-1|TRBV14|-
CASSQRRGANSEQFF
TGTGCCAGCAGCCAACGGCGGGGAGCAAACAGTGAGCAGTTCTTC
>-|TRBJ1-1|TRBV5-1|few
CASSLQTDMNTEAFF
TGCGCCAGCAGCCTCCAGACAGATATGAACACTGAAGCTTTCTTT
>TRBD2|TRBJ2-1|TRBV5-1|many
CASSKIAGGTYNEQFF
TGCGCCAGCAGCAAAATAGCGGGGGGAACCTACAATGAGCAGTTCTTC
>-|TRBJ1-5|TRBV29-1|many
CSGKDPDQPQHF
TGCAGCGGCAAGGACCCGGACCAGCCCCAGCATTTT
>-|TRBJ1-2|TRBV9|-
CASSVAQGPLYGYTF
TGTGCCAGCAGCGTAGCCCAGGGTCCTCTGTATGGCTACACCTTC
>-|TRBJ2-1|TRBV6-5|many
CASSKSAGATGNEQFF
TGTGCCAGCAGTAAGTCCGCGGGGGCAACCGGCAATGAGCAGTTCTTC
>TRBD2|TRBJ2-1|TRBV12-3/TRBV12-4|-
CASRPRLAGDEQFF
TGTGCCAGCAGACCGCGCCTAGCGGGGGATGAGCAGTTCTTC
>TRBD2|TRBJ2-2|TRBV7-2|many
CASSPGRGTGELFF
TGTGCCAGCAGCCCTGGGAGGGGAACCGGGGAGCTGTTTTTT
>TRBD1|TRBJ2-1|TRBV20-1|few
CSASDRVAYEQFF
TGCAGTGCCTCGGACAGGGTGGCATATGAGCAGTTCTTC
>-|TRBJ1-2|TRBV28|few
CASTPGGQGQAGYTF
TGTGCCAGCACCCCCGGCGGGCAGGGGCAAGCGGGCTACACCTTC
>-|TRBJ1-4|TRBV10-3|many
CAISESETSDEKLFF
TGTGCCATCAGTGAGTCTGAGACATCGGATGAAAAACTGTTTTTT
>TRBD2|TRBJ2-3|TRBV6-2/TRBV6-3|many
CASRQRGVYTDTQYF
TGTGCCAGCAGACAGCGGGGAGTGTACACAGATACGCAGTATTTT